This TCR beta chain was recorded in a study of graft-versus-host responses after intestinal transplantation. For the study at large: Recipients had multivisceral, liver-intestinal, or isolated intestinal transplants. All recipients got anti-thymocyte globulin induction, then tacrolimus and steroids for roughly 3 years.

Germline V CDR1 and CDR2: MGHDK, SYGVNS. The CDR3 totals 17 residues. Trimming cost V 5 bases and J 0 bases, with 17 bases left between them. Only in-frame clones appear in the TCRdb table, and some are missing; sequencing was by immunoSEQ multiplex PCR. The table lists about 90,000 clones, about 93% of them singletons. Points on this clone: Its matching antigen is unknown.

The chain combines TRBV25-1 with TRBJ2-1; D unresolved. Specimen: unstimulated CD8+ T cells sorted from spleen or lymph node cells, collected before transplant. The clonotype was recovered from a human donor who was the organ donor for an intestinal transplant. The CDR3, as DNA: TGTGCCAGCAGTCGAGCGAGAGCCCCGAGCTCCTACAATGAGCAGTTCTTC. Protein product: CASSRARAPSSYNEQFF.